This entry concerns a single T cell receptor beta chain. This record belongs to a study of blood T cell repertoires in COVID-19. Study background: T cells, B-cell-depleted T cells, or PBMCs provided the cDNA or gDNA that served as material.

Per the authors' pipeline: Researchers report that nucleated cell counts were estimated from reference gene primer amplification. TCRdb keeps only in-frame clones here, not all; method: immunoSEQ multiplex PCR. Clone size and V and J calls were adopted from that table, with D and trimming inferred from the DNA. The repertoire holds over 200,000 clones, with approximately 91% as singletons. This CDR3 is 15 amino acids long. V trimming: 0 bases; J trimming: 6 bases; junction bases outside the gene matches: 5. Germline V lookup: CDR1 ENHRY, CDR2 SYGVKD. Material for sequencing was peripheral blood. The rearrangement links TRBV10-3 to TRBJ2-1; 7 bases map to TRBD1. The receptor's source is a woman in her sixties or seventies with acute or convalescent COVID-19. CDR3 sequence (DNA): TGTGCCATCAGTGAGTCAGGGGGCGCAGTCAATGAGCAGTTCTTC. Translated: CAISESGGAVNEQFF.